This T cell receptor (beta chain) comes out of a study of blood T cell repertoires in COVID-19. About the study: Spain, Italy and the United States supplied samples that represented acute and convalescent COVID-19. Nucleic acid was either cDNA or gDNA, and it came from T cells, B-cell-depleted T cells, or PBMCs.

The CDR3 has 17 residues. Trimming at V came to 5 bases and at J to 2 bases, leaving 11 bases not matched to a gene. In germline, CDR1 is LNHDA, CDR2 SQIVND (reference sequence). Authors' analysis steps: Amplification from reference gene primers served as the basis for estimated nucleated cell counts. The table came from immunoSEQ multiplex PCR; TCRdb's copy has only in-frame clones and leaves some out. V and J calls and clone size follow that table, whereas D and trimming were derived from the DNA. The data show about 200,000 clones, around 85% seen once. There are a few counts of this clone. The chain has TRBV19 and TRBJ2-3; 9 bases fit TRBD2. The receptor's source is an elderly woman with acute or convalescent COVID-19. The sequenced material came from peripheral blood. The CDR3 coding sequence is TGTGCCAGTAGTCCAGAGGGGAGCGGGAGGTCCACAGATACGCAGTATTTT. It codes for CASSPEGSGRSTDTQYF.